The 30 T cell receptor beta chains in this list originate from one sample, sequenced in a study of blood T cell repertoires in COVID-19. Only in-frame clones appear in the TCRdb table, and some are missing; sequencing was by immunoSEQ multiplex PCR. The data contain 200,000 to 250,000 clones, 80% of them singletons. Sample: PBMCs or T cells enriched from blood (not recorded which). The origin of the receptors is a man aged 25-40 years with acute COVID-19.

The chain uses TRBV10-3 and TRBJ2-7, with D unresolved. Trimming took 4 bases from V and 3 from J, leaving 7 bases between them. The CDR3 covers 12 residues. Germline V gene data show CDR1 as ENHRY and CDR2 as SYGVKD. This chain's CDR3 is CAISAGDYEQYF. DNA of the CDR3: TGTGCCATCAGTGCCGGTGACTACGAGCAGTACTTC.

This clone occurred a few times. The chain employs TRBV14 and TRBJ2-7, with 7 bases that match TRBD1. The CDR3 runs to 14 residues. Losses at the gene ends were 5 bases for V and 7 bases for J; bases not matched to a gene: 11. CDR1 is SGHDN and CDR2 is FVKESK in the germline V gene. The CDR3 protein is CASSARTGAREQYF. Here the CDR3 DNA reads TGTGCCAGCAGCGCAAGGACAGGCGCCAGGGAGCAGTACTTC.

The chain is built from TRBV6-5 and TRBJ1-2; 10 nucleotides match TRBD1. J was trimmed by 7 bases and V by 7 bases; bases with no gene match: 9. The CDR3 contains 14 residues. Germline V gives CDR1 MNHEY, CDR2 SVGAGI. The CDR3 sequence is CASTRDRGVGGYTF. In DNA, the CDR3 is TGTGCCAGCACCCGGGACAGGGGCGTTGGTGGCTACACCTTC.

This chain uses TRBV12-3 or TRBV12-4 with TRBJ1-4; D is unresolved. The CDR3 loop spans 12 amino acids. V was cut by 3 bases and J by 7 bases, with 6 bases left in between. DNA of the CDR3: TGTGCCAGCAGTTTCGTTAGTGAAAAACTGTTTTTT. Encoded protein: CASSFVSEKLFF.

The chain links TRBV5-1 to TRBJ1-6, with 8 bases matching TRBD1. The CDR3 contains 15 residues. J was trimmed by 7 bases and V by 0 bases; bases with no gene match: 3. Germline V lookup: CDR1 SGHRS, CDR2 YFSETQ. CDR3: CASSLEGQVNSPLHF. The DNA for the CDR3 is TGCGCCAGCAGCTTGGAGGGACAGGTAAATTCACCCCTCCACTTT.

This clone is a singleton in its sample. The rearrangement links TRBV19 to TRBJ2-1; tentatively, D is TRBD1 (5 bases). Trimming stripped 10 bases from V and 4 bases from J, with 11 bases between. Germline-derived CDR1 and CDR2 are LNHDA and SQIVND (reference sequence). The CDR3 sequence is 12 residues long. In DNA, the CDR3 is TGTGCCATTCAGACAGTTTACAATGAGCAGTTCTTC. As protein: CAIQTVYNEQFF.

The chain uses TRBV6-5 and TRBJ2-7, with TRBD2 matching 8 bases. Germline lookup yields CDR1 MNHEY and CDR2 SVGAGI. CDR3 length equals 14 residues. V was clipped by 6 bases and J by 6 bases; unmatched bases: 10. The CDR3 is CASRRAGEVPEQYF. DNA of the CDR3: TGTGCCAGCAGACGAGCGGGGGAGGTGCCCGAGCAGTACTTC.

V and J are TRBV10-2 and TRBJ2-4, with 12 bases that match TRBD1. Germline CDR1 WSHSY, CDR2 SAAADI. This CDR3 region has 20 residues. V lost 6 bases and J lost 7; bases outside the gene matches: 22. The CDR3 here is CASRPSPGQGARAVNNIQYF. CDR3 bases: TGCGCCAGCAGACCATCCCCGGGACAGGGGGCAAGGGCAGTCAACAACATTCAGTACTTC.

Only one count was recorded for this clone. The V gene is TRBV2, the J gene TRBJ1-5; TRBD1 agrees at 11 bases. The CDR3 totals 15 residues. The junction had 5 bases not matched to a gene; V was cut back by 3 bases and J by 7 bases. The germline V gene encodes CDR1 SNHLY and CDR2 FYNNEI. CDR3 DNA: TGTGCCAGCAGTGAGGGACAGGGGGTGTTGCAGCCCCAGCATTTT. It is translated as CASSEGQGVLQPQHF.

DNA of the CDR3: TGTGCCAGCAGTTTGGGGGAGCGGGGGGTCACCGGGGAGCTGTTTTTT. This codes for CASSLGERGVTGELFF. This rearrangement joins TRBV27 to TRBJ2-2; 9 bases are a match to TRBD2. J lost 4 bases, V lost 3 bases, and 6 bases had no gene match. In germline, CDR1 is MNHEY, CDR2 SMNVEV (reference sequence). This CDR3 region has 16 residues.

This chain connects TRBV3-1 (or the pseudogene TRBV3-2) to TRBJ1-1, with no clear D. The CDR3 length is 13 residues. V was trimmed by 5 bases and J by 3 bases, leaving 10 bases between them. Germline assignment: CDR1 LGHDT and CDR2 YNNKEL (reference sequence). CDR3 bases: TGTGCCAGCAGCGCGACTGCCTACACTGAAGCTTTCTTT. This encodes CASSATAYTEAFF.

The V gene is TRBV18, the J gene TRBJ1-5; 7 bases fit TRBD1. Unmatched junction bases numbered 9, after V lost 3 bases and J lost 7 bases. Per the germline V gene, CDR1 is KGHSH and CDR2 is LQKENI. CDR3 length: 15 residues. DNA for the CDR3: TGTGCCAGCTCACCTTTACAGGGGATGAGGCAGCCCCAGCATTTT. Its translation is CASSPLQGMRQPQHF.

The CDR3: CASSIGEADGYTF. The CDR3 DNA reads as TGTGCCAGTAGTATTGGGGAGGCGGACGGCTACACCTTC. This chain links TRBV19 with TRBJ1-2; D call uncertain. This CDR3 has 13 amino acids. V dropped 3 bases and J dropped 8 bases, with 13 bases sitting between them. Looked up from germline, CDR1 is LNHDA and CDR2 is SQIVND (reference sequence).

This chain links TRBV11-3 with TRBJ2-2, with 10 positions matching TRBD2. Per the germline V gene, CDR1 is SGHNT and CDR2 is YENEEA. This CDR3 has 15 amino acids. J gave up 6 bases and V 4 bases, and 5 bases lay outside the gene matches. The CDR3 loop is CASSSIAGGPGELFF. The CDR3 DNA reads TGTGCCAGCAGCTCGATAGCGGGGGGCCCCGGGGAGCTGTTTTTT.

The V and J genes are TRBV9 and TRBJ2-4, with D perhaps matching TRBD1 (5 bases). The germline V gene has CDR1 SGDLS and CDR2 YYNGEE. The CDR3 totals 14 residues. V lost 0 bases and J lost 7, with 11 bases in between. The CDR3 here is CASSVDGAMNIQYF. CDR3 sequence (DNA): TGTGCCAGCAGCGTAGATGGGGCAATGAACATTCAGTACTTC.

The V gene is TRBV7-9, the J gene TRBJ1-2, with D tentatively TRBD1 (5 bases). Trimming pared 4 bases from V and 7 bases from J, leaving 22 bases between. The germline V gene has CDR1 SEHNR and CDR2 FQNEAQ (reference sequence). This CDR3 is 16 amino acids long. Here the CDR3 DNA reads TGTGCCAGCAGCTCCGTTGGGTCAGGGATCTTGCCTGGCTACACCTTC. It translates to CASSSVGSGILPGYTF.

V is TRBV5-1 and J is TRBJ1-3; D is perhaps TRBD1 (5 bases). Trimming removed 4 bases at V and 2 bases at J, with 10 bases between. Germline V gives CDR1 SGHRS, CDR2 YFSETQ. CDR3 length: 14 amino acids. The CDR3 loop reads CASSGGGAGNTIYF. CDR3 nucleotide sequence: TGCGCCAGCAGCGGAGGAGGGGCTGGAAACACCATATATTTT.

This chain connects TRBV2 to TRBJ1-1; no clear D. Trimming cost V 7 bases and J 7 bases, with 13 bases left between them. Germline CDR1 is SNHLY and CDR2 is FYNNEI. This CDR3 spans 12 amino acids. The CDR3 is CASTLPTGEAFF. CDR3 in DNA: TGTGCCAGCACCCTGCCAACTGGTGAAGCTTTCTTT.

On this clone itself: The identical CDR3 is also encoded by other nucleotide sequences in the sample. The genes are TRBV4-1 and TRBJ1-4; D not certain. The CDR3 runs to 13 residues. The ends were cut back, 2 bases at V and 8 bases at J, with 9 bases in the middle. Germline V gives CDR1 MGHRA, CDR2 YSYEKL. The CDR3 bases are TGCGCCAGCAGCCAACTTCGGAGCGAAAAACTGTTTTTT. It is translated as CASSQLRSEKLFF.

The rearrangement links TRBV6-1 to TRBJ2-2; 10 bases fit TRBD1. The CDR3 extends over 16 amino acids. Germline-derived CDR1 and CDR2 are MNHNS and SASEGT. V dropped 4 bases and J dropped 5; count of bases not matched to a gene: 7. The CDR3 DNA follows: TGTGCCAGCAGTGCTCGACAGGGGGCGCGGACCGGGGAGCTGTTTTTT. Amino acid sequence: CASSARQGARTGELFF.

J is TRBJ1-3 and V is TRBV15; D is ambiguous. V was shortened by 0 bases and J by 8 bases, with 14 bases between the two germline ends. There are 15 residues in the CDR3. Germline V gives CDR1 LNHNV, CDR2 YYDKDF (reference sequence). CDR3 residues: CATSRDVRPEDTIYF. The CDR3 coding sequence is TGTGCCACCAGCAGAGATGTGAGGCCGGAGGACACCATATATTTT.

In this sample, this clone turned up a few times. The gene calls are TRBV19 and TRBJ1-1; weak D call: TRBD1 (6 bases). Trimming took off 9 bases at V and 9 bases at J, with 17 bases between the two ends. The CDR3 contains 12 residues. Germline CDR1 is LNHDA and CDR2 is SQIVND (reference sequence). The CDR3: CARSKQGHQAFF. CDR3 nucleotide sequence: TGTGCCAGATCTAAGCAGGGACATCAAGCTTTCTTT.

The chain uses TRBV3-1 (or the pseudogene TRBV3-2) and TRBJ1-6; 7 bases map to TRBD1. The CDR3 sequence is 15 residues long. Trimming cost V 4 bases and J 9 bases; bases outside gene matches: 9. Germline assignment: CDR1 LGHDT and CDR2 YNNKEL (reference sequence). CDR3 sequence reads: CASSPTGVLGSPLHF. CDR3 DNA: TGTGCCAGCAGCCCCACAGGGGTACTGGGTTCACCCCTCCACTTT.

J is TRBJ1-1 and V is TRBV7-9; maybe TRBD1 (6 bases). CDR1 and CDR2 from the germline V gene are SEHNR and FQNEAQ (reference sequence). The V end was cut by 5 bases, the J end by 0 bases, with 10 bases between. CDR3 size: 14 residues. The CDR3 DNA reads TGTGCCAGCAGCCCCCGGACAGTGAACACTGAAGCTTTCTTT. Its translation is CASSPRTVNTEAFF.

Details on this clone: This sequence may be a read error, since a much larger clone differs from it by one base. The chain combines TRBV7-3 with TRBJ1-5, with TRBD1 matching 10 bases. This CDR3 region has 13 residues. The trim removed 5 bases at V and 7 bases at J, leaving 2 bases unmatched. From germline, CDR1 is SGHTA and CDR2 FQGTGA. The CDR3 spells CASSPDRGQPQHF. The CDR3 coding sequence is TGTGCCAGCAGCCCGGACAGGGGGCAGCCCCAGCATTTT.

This clone has just a few counts. The chain employs TRBV3-1 (or the pseudogene TRBV3-2) and TRBJ2-7; D is unclear. The CDR3 extends over 12 amino acids. CDR1 is LGHDT, CDR2 YNNKEL, per germline (reference sequence). V was clipped by 1 base and J by 3 bases, with 4 bases between them. CDR3 loop: CASSQGVYEQYF. CDR3 DNA sequence: TGTGCCAGCAGCCAAGGAGTCTACGAGCAGTACTTC.

The chain links TRBV27 to TRBJ1-2; a weak D match, TRBD1 (6 bases). The CDR3 spans 14 residues. V dropped 6 bases and J dropped 0 bases, with 11 bases sitting between them. Per the germline V gene, CDR1 is MNHEY and CDR2 is SMNVEV (reference sequence). The chain's CDR3 is CASSVNRANYGYTF. CDR3 bases: TGTGCCAGCAGCGTCAACAGGGCTAACTATGGCTACACCTTC.

V usage is TRBV9 and J usage is TRBJ1-6, with TRBD1 matching 7 bases. V shed 8 bases, J shed 4 bases, and the junction held 6 bases outside the gene matches. The CDR3 consists of 14 residues. Germline V gene lookup returns CDR1 SGDLS and CDR2 YYNGEE. CDR3 DNA sequence: TGTGCCAGATTGACAGGGCAGTATAATTCACCCCTCCACTTT. Translating it yields CARLTGQYNSPLHF.

For the CDR3, the DNA is TGCGCCAGCACCGACCCGGCATTGGACAGGGGCGGAGGGGACACTGAAGCTTTCTTT. This codes for CASTDPALDRGGGDTEAFF. This chain joins TRBV10-1 and TRBJ1-1; the match to TRBD1 covers 9 bases. There are 19 residues in the CDR3. Germline-derived CDR1 and CDR2 are WNHNN and SYGVQD (reference sequence). J was trimmed by 3 bases and V by 7 bases; bases with no gene match: 21.

This clone was seen a few times. This chain connects TRBV28 to TRBJ1-5; 11 positions agree with TRBD1. The CDR3 is 16 residues long. CDR1 and CDR2 (germline): MDHEN, SYDVKM. Trimming removed 6 bases from V and 0 bases from J; junction bases left unmatched: 4. In DNA form, the CDR3 reads TGTGCCAGCAGCGGACAGGGGGCAGGTAGCAATCAGCCCCAGCATTTT. It yields the protein CASSGQGAGSNQPQHF.